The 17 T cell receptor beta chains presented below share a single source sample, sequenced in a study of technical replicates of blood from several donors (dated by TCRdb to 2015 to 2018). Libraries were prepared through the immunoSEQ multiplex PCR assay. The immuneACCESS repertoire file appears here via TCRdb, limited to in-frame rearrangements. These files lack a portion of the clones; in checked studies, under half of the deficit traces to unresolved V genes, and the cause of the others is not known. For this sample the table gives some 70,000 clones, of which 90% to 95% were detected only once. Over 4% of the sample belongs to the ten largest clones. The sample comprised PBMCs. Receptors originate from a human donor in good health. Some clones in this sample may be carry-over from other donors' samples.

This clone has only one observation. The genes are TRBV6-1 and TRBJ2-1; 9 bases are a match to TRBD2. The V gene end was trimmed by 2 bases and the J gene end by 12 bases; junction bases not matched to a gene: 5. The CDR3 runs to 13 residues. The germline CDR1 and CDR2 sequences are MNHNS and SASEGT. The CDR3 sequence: CASSENSGSGQFF. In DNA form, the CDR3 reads TGTGCCAGCAGTGAAAATAGCGGGAGTGGGCAGTTCTTC.

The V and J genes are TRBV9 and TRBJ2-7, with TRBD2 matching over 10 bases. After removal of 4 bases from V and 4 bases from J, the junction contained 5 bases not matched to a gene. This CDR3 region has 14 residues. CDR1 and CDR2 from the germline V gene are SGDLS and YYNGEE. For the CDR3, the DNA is TGTGCCAGCAGCCGAGCTAGCGGGAGTTACGAGCAGTACTTC. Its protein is CASSRASGSYEQYF.

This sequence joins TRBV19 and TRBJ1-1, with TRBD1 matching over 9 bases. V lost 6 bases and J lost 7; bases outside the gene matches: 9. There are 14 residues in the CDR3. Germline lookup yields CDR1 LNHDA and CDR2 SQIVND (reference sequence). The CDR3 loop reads CASRRGQGESEAFF. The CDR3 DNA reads TGTGCCAGTAGACGGGGACAGGGAGAGAGTGAAGCTTTCTTT.

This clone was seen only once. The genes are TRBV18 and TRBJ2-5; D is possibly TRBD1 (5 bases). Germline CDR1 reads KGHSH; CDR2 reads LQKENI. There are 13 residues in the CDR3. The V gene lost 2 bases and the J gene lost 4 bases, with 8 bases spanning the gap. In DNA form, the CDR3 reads TGTGCCAGCTCACCATTAAGGGGAGAGACCCAGTACTTC. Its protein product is CASSPLRGETQYF.

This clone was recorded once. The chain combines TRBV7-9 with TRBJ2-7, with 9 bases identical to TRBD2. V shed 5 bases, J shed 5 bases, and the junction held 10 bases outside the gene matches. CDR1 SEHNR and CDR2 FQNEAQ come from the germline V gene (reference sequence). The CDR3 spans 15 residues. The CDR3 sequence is CASSQVGGRADEQYF. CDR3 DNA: TGTGCCAGCAGCCAAGTCGGCGGGAGGGCCGACGAGCAGTACTTC.

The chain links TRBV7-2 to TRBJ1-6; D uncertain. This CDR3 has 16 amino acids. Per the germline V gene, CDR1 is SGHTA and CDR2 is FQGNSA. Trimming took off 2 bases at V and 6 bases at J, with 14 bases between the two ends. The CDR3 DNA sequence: TGTGCCAGCAGCTTACAGCCTAAAGCGGCTAATTCACCCCTCCACTTT. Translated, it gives CASSLQPKAANSPLHF.

The CDR3 DNA is TGTGCCAGCAGCTTAGCAGCTAGCGGGGGGGCCTACGAGCAGTACTTC. It codes for CASSLAASGGAYEQYF. The chain combines TRBV7-2 with TRBJ2-7; 12 nucleotides match TRBD2. V shed 0 bases, J shed 2 bases, and the junction held 2 bases outside the gene matches. Germline lookup yields CDR1 SGHTA and CDR2 FQGNSA. The CDR3 is made up of 16 amino acids.

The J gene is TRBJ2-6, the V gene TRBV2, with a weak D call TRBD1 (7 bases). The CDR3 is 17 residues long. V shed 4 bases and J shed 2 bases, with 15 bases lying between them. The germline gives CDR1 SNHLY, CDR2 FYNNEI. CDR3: CASSGEAGGTGANVLTF. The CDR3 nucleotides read TGTGCCAGCAGTGGGGAGGCAGGGGGGACTGGGGCCAACGTCCTGACTTTC.

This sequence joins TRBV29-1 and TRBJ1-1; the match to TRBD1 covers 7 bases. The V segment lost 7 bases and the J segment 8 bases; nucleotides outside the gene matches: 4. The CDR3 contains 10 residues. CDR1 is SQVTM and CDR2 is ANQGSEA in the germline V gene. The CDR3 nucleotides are TGCAGCGCCGGGGACAGCGAAGCTTTCTTT. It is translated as CSAGDSEAFF.

In nucleotides, the CDR3 is TGCGCCAGCAGCACCCCGGGAGCCTACGAGCAGTACTTC. It is translated as CASSTPGAYEQYF. V is TRBV4-1 and J is TRBJ2-7; perhaps TRBD2 as D (6 bases). V was clipped by 5 bases and J by 2 bases, with 10 bases between them. Germline CDR1 reads MGHRA; CDR2 reads YSYEKL. The CDR3 runs 13 residues.

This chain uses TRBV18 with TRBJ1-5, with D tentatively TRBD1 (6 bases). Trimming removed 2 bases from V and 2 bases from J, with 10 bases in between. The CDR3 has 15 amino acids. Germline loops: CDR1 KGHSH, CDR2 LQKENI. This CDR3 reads CASSPGRQGNQPQHF. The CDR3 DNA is TGTGCCAGCTCACCAGGTAGACAGGGCAATCAGCCCCAGCATTTT.

The CDR3 nucleotides read TGTGCCAGCAGCTTAGGAGGTCCCGGCACAGATACGCAGTATTTT. As protein: CASSLGGPGTDTQYF. This chain connects TRBV7-8 to TRBJ2-3, with no clear D. CDR1 and CDR2 from the germline V gene are SGHVS and FQNEAQ. This CDR3 spans 15 amino acids. V lost 1 base to trimming and J lost 1 base, with 9 bases between them.

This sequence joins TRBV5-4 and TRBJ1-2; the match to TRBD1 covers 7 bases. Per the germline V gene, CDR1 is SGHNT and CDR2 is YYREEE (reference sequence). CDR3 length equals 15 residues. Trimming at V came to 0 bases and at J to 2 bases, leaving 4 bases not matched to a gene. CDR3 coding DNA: TGTGCCAGCAGCTTGGGGGGGACAGCCAACTATGGCTACACCTTC. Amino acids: CASSLGGTANYGYTF.

In DNA form, the CDR3 reads TGCGCCAGCAGGTGGGGCAGCACCGGGGAGCTGTTTTTT. It yields the protein CASRWGSTGELFF. This rearrangement joins TRBV4-3 to TRBJ2-2; TRBD1 is a possible D gene (5 bases). The CDR3 spans 13 residues. Germline V lookup: CDR1 LGHNA, CDR2 YSLEER. The V end was cut by 6 bases, the J end by 4 bases, with 9 bases between.

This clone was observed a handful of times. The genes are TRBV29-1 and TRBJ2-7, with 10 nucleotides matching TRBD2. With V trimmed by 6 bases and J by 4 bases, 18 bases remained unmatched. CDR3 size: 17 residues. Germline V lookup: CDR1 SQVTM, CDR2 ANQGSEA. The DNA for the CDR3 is TGCAGCGTCGCCGGGACTAGCGTCCAAAAGGGGGAGTACGAGCAGTACTTC. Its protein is CSVAGTSVQKGEYEQYF.

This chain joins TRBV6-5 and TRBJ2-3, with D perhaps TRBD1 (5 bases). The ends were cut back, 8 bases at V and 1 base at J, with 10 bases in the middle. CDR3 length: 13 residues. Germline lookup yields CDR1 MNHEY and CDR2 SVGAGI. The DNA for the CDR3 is TGTGCCAGCCACTTAGGGGGCACAGATACGCAGTATTTT. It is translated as CASHLGGTDTQYF.

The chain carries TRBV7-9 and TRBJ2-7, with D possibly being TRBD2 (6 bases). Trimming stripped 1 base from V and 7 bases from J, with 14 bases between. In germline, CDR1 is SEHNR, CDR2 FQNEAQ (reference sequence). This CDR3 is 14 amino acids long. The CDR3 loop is CASSLESAAGEQYF. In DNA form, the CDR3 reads TGTGCCAGCAGCTTAGAGTCAGCGGCGGGAGAGCAGTACTTC.